This is a list of T cell receptor beta chains from one sample in a study of a mutant IDH1 vaccine in newly diagnosed glioma. Here immunoSEQ multiplex PCR was the method, and the copy in TCRdb shows in-frame clones only, minus some. Found here are 70,000 to 90,000 clones, more than 85% of them singletons; the top ten hold under 0.7%. Their target antigens are unknown. This specimen was PBMCs, taken from a glioma patient whose treatment included an IDH1 peptide vaccine. These receptor sequences come from a woman aged 45-60 years with glioma. CDR3s leave out the opening cysteine and the closing phenylalanine or tryptophan.

V gene	CDR3 protein
TRBV2	ASSVTSGNPYEQY
TRBV21-1	ASSMRTPQYGYT
TRBV9	ANQYQETQY
TRBV4-1	ASSQGTTSSYEQY
TRBV20-1	SASVFYEQY
TRBV11-2	ASSFLEGPNEQF
TRBV28	ASGQGKNEKLF
TRBV9	ASSEGPGELF
TRBV19	ASSIGGRSINEQF
TRBV25-1	ASSEGGSRYNEQF
TRBV30	AWKGDGETQY
TRBV19	ASSSQGDRAEQY
TRBV6-1	ASSRRGRGNTEAF
TRBV15	ATGALGGEQY
TRBV28	ASTPGNTGELF
TRBV6-1	ASTDRGLKKLF
TRBV11-2	ASRLTGPEPTEAF
TRBV28	ASSSPSGSNEQF
TRBV7-2	ASSLAGAFYEQY
TRBV6-1	ASGDMGLASSYEQY
TRBV30	AWSLAGTDGYT
TRBV9	ASSAWDSSYEQY
TRBV16	ASSATSTDTQY
TRBV5-1	ASSLIQGLNTEAF
TRBV7-9	ASSLAWGGFSGNTIY
TRBV19	ASSILRTSGLSYNEQF
TRBV19	ASSRGLAGLQETQY
TRBV19	ASSLRAGSSYNEQF
TRBV7-9	ASSFPPSGNTIY
TRBV9	ASSTRRSGGTDTQY
TRBV4-1	ASSQDRYEQF
TRBV14	ASSRQGRNYGYT
TRBV29-1	SVVGVTGELF
TRBV18	ASSPTGGSSSTDTQY
TRBV11-2	ASSSVRGIGEQY
TRBV5-6	ASSFPGAPRETQY
TRBV18	ASSPVAGRPANTIY
TRBV5-4	ASSLDLSGANVLT
TRBV9	ASSVEAGTYNEQF
TRBV6-5	ASSYSATASNEKLF
TRBV2	ASSVRQGPEKLF
TRBV4-2	ASSQEGLRGAPSSYNEQF
TRBV28	ASSSSTEAF
TRBV5-1	ASSMGTSGSLETQY
TRBV19	ASSIEPGHMQQY
TRBV2	ASRDHRGFYGYT
TRBV11-1	ASSLRASAQTQY
TRBV7-9	ASSLRDRGDSPQY
TRBV28	ASRIGGTNEKLF